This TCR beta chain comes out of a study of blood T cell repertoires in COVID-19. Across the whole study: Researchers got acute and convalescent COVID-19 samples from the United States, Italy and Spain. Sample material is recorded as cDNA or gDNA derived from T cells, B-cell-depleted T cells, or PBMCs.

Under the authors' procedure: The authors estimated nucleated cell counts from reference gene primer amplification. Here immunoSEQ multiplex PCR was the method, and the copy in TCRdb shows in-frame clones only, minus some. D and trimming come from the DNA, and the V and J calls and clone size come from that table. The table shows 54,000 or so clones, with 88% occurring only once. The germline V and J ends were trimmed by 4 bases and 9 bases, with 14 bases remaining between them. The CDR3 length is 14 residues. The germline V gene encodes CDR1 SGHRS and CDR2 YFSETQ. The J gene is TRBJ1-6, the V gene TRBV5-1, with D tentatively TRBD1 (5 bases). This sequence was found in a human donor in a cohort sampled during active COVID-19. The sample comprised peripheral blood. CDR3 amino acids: CASSGGTSRSPLHF. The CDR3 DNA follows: TGCGCCAGCAGCGGGGGGACGTCTCGTTCACCCCTCCACTTT. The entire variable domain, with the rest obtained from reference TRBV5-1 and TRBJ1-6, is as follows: KAGVTQTPRYLIKTRGQQVTLSCSPISGHRSVSWYQQTPGQGLQFLFEYFSETQRNKGNFPGRFSGRQFSNSRSEMNVSTLELGDSALYLCASSGGTSRSPLHFGNGTRLTVT.